The source of this T cell receptor (beta chain) is a study of blood T cell repertoires in COVID-19 (dated by TCRdb to the early 2020s). Turning to the overall study: Samples from collaborators originated in the United States, Italy and Spain and spanned both the acute and convalescent phases of COVID-19. A freely available public database, intended as a resource for researchers studying the immune response to SARS-CoV-2, is where the repertoires were released. Subjects who had been exposed to COVID-19, were actively infected with it, or had recovered from it provided the deeply sampled blood TCRbeta repertoires that made up the dataset. Where available, HLA class I and class II types were taken from metadata supplied by the sample provider and were not determined by assay-based typing. Samples were obtained from the ongoing ImmuneRACE study (first 160 participants) and from about 1,300 subjects provided by 6 global collaborators. The material from the prospective study consisted of cDNA or gDNA derived from T cells, B-cell-depleted T cells, or PBMCs. Sample metadata almost always included a de-identified subject ID, COVID-19 status, age in years and sex.

TCRbeta CDR3 regions were amplified from genomic DNA by means of the immunoSEQ Assay, a bias-controlled multiplex PCR. In the source study's methods: The number of nucleated cells in each sample was estimated by amplification of reference gene primers within the assay. Sequence reads were collapsed and filtered to measure the absolute abundance of every unique TCRbeta CDR3 rearrangement. For each sample, productive Simpson clonality was calculated as the square root of Simpson's diversity index across productive rearrangements. Sourced from immuneACCESS, this table was stored by TCRdb with only in-frame sequences that have V and J called. A share of the clones is absent; for the studies checked, an unresolved V gene accounts for under half, and the remainder has no known explanation. That table supplies the V and J calls and clone size; D and trimming were determined from the DNA. This sample gives 200,000 to 300,000 clones in total; more than 80% of them show up just once. 7.5% to 8% of the sample rests with the top ten.

Points the paper makes about the study in general: Clinical and demographic metadata were provided uncurated, with the amount varying by source and participant.

Concerning this clone: It lacks a known antigen. Within one base of it there is no much larger clone, and no base qualities were kept.

V lost 3 bases and J lost 3 bases; the stretch between them is 11 bases long. CDR1 and CDR2 (ENHRY, SYGVKD) derive from the germline V gene. The CDR3 contains 14 residues, cysteine and phenylalanine counted. Only the CDR3 region is kept as DNA, spanning 42 bases read in frame from base 1. In Seattle, one collaborating source enrolled patients while the infection was active and tracked those patients longitudinally over the course of disease. Collaborating institutions collected whole blood in K2EDTA tubes following their own protocols. For TCRbeta analysis, collaborators shipped samples in one of three forms: frozen whole blood, isolated PBMCs, or DNA extracted from either of those sample types.

This sequence was found in an elderly woman with COVID-19, enrolled during active disease. Sequencing was carried out using peripheral blood. The chain links TRBV10-3 with TRBJ1-2, with TRBD1 as a weak D call on 5 bases. The CDR3 reads as follows: CAISDGGGDYGYTF. In nucleotides, the sequence is TGTGCCATCAGTGACGGCGGGGGGGACTATGGCTACACCTTC.